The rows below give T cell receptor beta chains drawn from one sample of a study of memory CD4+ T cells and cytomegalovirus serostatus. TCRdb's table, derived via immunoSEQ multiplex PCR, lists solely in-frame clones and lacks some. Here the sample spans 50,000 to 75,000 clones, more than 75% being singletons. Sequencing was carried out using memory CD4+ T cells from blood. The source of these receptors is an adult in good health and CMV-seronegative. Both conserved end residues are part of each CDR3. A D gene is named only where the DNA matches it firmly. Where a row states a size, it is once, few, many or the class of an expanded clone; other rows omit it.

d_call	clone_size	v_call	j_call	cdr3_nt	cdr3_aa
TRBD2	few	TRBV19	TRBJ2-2	TGTGCCAGTACCGCATCGGGTGGCGGGAGGTCCGGGGAGCTGTTTTTT	CASTASGGGRSGELFF
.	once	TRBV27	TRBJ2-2	TGTGCCAGCAGTTCCGTTGGGGGGCCGGCCGGGGAGCTGTTTTTT	CASSSVGGPAGELFF
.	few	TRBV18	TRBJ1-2	TGTGCCAGCTCACCCCGAAGGCAGGGAAGTGGCTACACCTTC	CASSPRRQGSGYTF
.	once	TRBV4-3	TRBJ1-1	TGCGCCAGCAGGAGGGGGGAGTCGACTGAAGCTTTCTTT	CASRRGESTEAFF
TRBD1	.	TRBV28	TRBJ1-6	TGTGCCAGCAGAGAGGGCGCGACAGGGCGGAATTCACCCCTCCACTTT	CASREGATGRNSPLHF
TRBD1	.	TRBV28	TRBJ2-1	TGTGCCAGCAGATATTCTGGGTCCAGGGGGAATGAGCAGTTCTTC	CASRYSGSRGNEQFF
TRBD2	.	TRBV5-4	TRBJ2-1	TGTGCCAGCAGCCCGACGCGGACTAGCGGCACCTACAATGAGCAGTTCTTC	CASSPTRTSGTYNEQFF
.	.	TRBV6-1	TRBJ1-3	TGTGCCAGCAGCCATGGGGCTCCCTCTGGAAACACCATATATTTT	CASSHGAPSGNTIYF
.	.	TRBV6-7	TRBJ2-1	TGTGCCAGCAACCCAGTACAGTTCTTC	CASNPVQFF
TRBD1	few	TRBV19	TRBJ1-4	TGTGCCAGTAGTAACAGGGGACGGTGGGAAAAACTGTTTTTT	CASSNRGRWEKLFF
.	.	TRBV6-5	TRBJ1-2	TGTGCCAGCAGTTACTCGTCCAGGGTGAACTATGGCTACACCTTC	CASSYSSRVNYGYTF
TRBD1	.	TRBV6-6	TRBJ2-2	TGTGCCAGCAGTTACTCGGGACAGTACACCGGGGAGCTGTTTTTT	CASSYSGQYTGELFF
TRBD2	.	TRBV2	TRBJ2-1	TGTGCCAGCAGCCCGGGACTAGCGGGGCCTTACAATGAGCAGTTCTTC	CASSPGLAGPYNEQFF
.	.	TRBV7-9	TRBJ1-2	TGTGCCAGCACCCCAGAGCTTTTGGTTGGCTACACCTTC	CASTPELLVGYTF
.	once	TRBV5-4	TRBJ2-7	TGTGCCAGCAGCTGGTCGATCTACGAGCAGTACTTC	CASSWSIYEQYF
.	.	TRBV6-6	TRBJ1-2	TGTGCCAGCACCAATACAGGACAGCGGGCGTTGGGCTACACCTTC	CASTNTGQRALGYTF
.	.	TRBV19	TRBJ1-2	TGTGCCAGTAGAAAGAATGGGGCAGGCTATGGCTACACCTTC	CASRKNGAGYGYTF
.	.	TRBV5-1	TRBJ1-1	TGCGCCAGCAGTCCGGGAGGACCCACTGAAGCTTTCTTT	CASSPGGPTEAFF
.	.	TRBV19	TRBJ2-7	TGTGCCAGTAGTACGGGGGATAGCTACGAGCAGTACTTC	CASSTGDSYEQYF
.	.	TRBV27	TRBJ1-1	TGTGCCAGCAGAGAGAAATCCGGGACTGAAGCTTTCTTT	CASREKSGTEAFF
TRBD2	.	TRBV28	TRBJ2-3	TGTGCCAGCAATAGAGCTAGCGGACTCACAGATACGCAGTATTTT	CASNRASGLTDTQYF